This T cell receptor beta chain comes out of a study of T cell changes during pregnancy in multiple sclerosis. The sample holds a few counts of this clone. The method was immunoSEQ multiplex PCR; TCRdb's version includes in-frame clones alone and lacks a portion of them. The table has tens of thousands of clones, around 92% seen once. Trimming at V came to 6 bases and at J to 3 bases, leaving 3 bases not matched to a gene. Per the germline V gene, CDR1 is LNHDA and CDR2 is SQIVND (reference sequence). This CDR3 is built from 14 residues. This clonotype was obtained from a female donor in good health, enrolled as a control in a pregnancy study. The material was CD4+ T cells from peripheral blood mononuclear cells, obtained in the second trimester of pregnancy. The chain combines TRBV19 with TRBJ2-2, with 8 bases lining up with TRBD1. CDR3 sequence reads: CASRLQGDTGELFF. The CDR3 nucleotides read TGTGCCAGTAGACTACAGGGGGACACCGGGGAGCTGTTTTTT. The entire variable domain, with the rest obtained from reference TRBV19 and TRBJ2-2, is as follows: DGGITQSPKYLFRKEGQNVTLSCEQNLNHDAMYWYRQDPGQGLRLIYYSQIVNDFQKGDIAEGYSVSREKKESFPLTVTSAQKNPTAFYLCASRLQGDTGELFFGEGSRLTVL.